A selection of T cell receptor beta chains follows, all from one sample in a study of cytomegalovirus exposure and HLA in healthy donors. The method was immunoSEQ multiplex PCR; TCRdb's version includes in-frame clones alone and lacks a portion of them. Found here are 150,000 to 250,000 clones, roughly 85% of them singletons; the top ten hold about 2.2%. The sequenced sample consisted of PBMCs. The receptors come from a woman between 45 and 60 years old in good health and CMV-seronegative. Both conserved end residues are part of each CDR3. A D gene is named only where the DNA matches it firmly. The listing skips clone size in some rows; elsewhere it reads once, few, many or a size class.

CDR3 DNA: TGCGCCAGCAGCCAGAGGGTTACCGGGGAGCTGTTTTTT
CDR3 protein: CASSQRVTGELFF
V gene: TRBV4-1
J gene: TRBJ2-2
D gene: .
clone size: .

CDR3 DNA: TGTGCCAGCAGTTTATCGATCGGTTCAGGAAACACCATATATTTT
CDR3 protein: CASSLSIGSGNTIYF
V gene: TRBV27
J gene: TRBJ1-3
D gene: .
clone size: once

CDR3 DNA: TGCGCCAGCAGCTTGAACAGAAACACTGAAGCTTTCTTT
CDR3 protein: CASSLNRNTEAFF
V gene: TRBV5-1
J gene: TRBJ1-1
D gene: .
clone size: .

CDR3 DNA: TGTGCCAGCTCAAAGGATAAAGGGGCTGAAGAGACCCAGTACTTC
CDR3 protein: CASSKDKGAEETQYF
V gene: TRBV18
J gene: TRBJ2-5
D gene: .
clone size: .

CDR3 DNA: TGTGCCAGCAGTGAACTGCTAAACACAGATACGCAGTATTTT
CDR3 protein: CASSELLNTDTQYF
V gene: TRBV6-1
J gene: TRBJ2-3
D gene: .
clone size: once

CDR3 DNA: TGTGCCATCAGCGCCCAGGGACAGCCCTACAATGAGCAGTTCTTC
CDR3 protein: CAISAQGQPYNEQFF
V gene: TRBV10-3
J gene: TRBJ2-1
D gene: TRBD1
clone size: .

CDR3 DNA: TGTGCCAGCGGGCAGGGACTAGCGGGAATCTCGGAGCAGTACTTC
CDR3 protein: CASGQGLAGISEQYF
V gene: TRBV28
J gene: TRBJ2-7
D gene: TRBD2
clone size: .

CDR3 DNA: TGTGCCAGCAGTCACGACCAGGGGTGGAATGAGCAGTTCTTC
CDR3 protein: CASSHDQGWNEQFF
V gene: TRBV6-4
J gene: TRBJ2-1
D gene: .
clone size: .

CDR3 DNA: TGTGCCAGCAGCCGGGACAGGGATGAAAAACTGTTTTTT
CDR3 protein: CASSRDRDEKLFF
V gene: TRBV6-1
J gene: TRBJ1-4
D gene: TRBD1
clone size: .

CDR3 DNA: TGTGCCAGCAGTTTATACAGGGGTGGGTGGCAGTACTTC
CDR3 protein: CASSLYRGGWQYF
V gene: TRBV28
J gene: TRBJ2-7
D gene: TRBD1
clone size: .

CDR3 DNA: TGTGCCAGCAGTTTCGGCGAGGGGAACACTGAAGCTTTCTTT
CDR3 protein: CASSFGEGNTEAFF
V gene: TRBV6-6
J gene: TRBJ1-1
D gene: .
clone size: .

CDR3 DNA: TGTGCCAGCAGTTTAATAACTAGCGGGGGCAATGAGCAGTTCTTC
CDR3 protein: CASSLITSGGNEQFF
V gene: TRBV27
J gene: TRBJ2-1
D gene: TRBD2
clone size: .

CDR3 DNA: TGTGCCAGCAGCCCTAGCGGAGAGCTCTACGAGCAGTACTTC
CDR3 protein: CASSPSGELYEQYF
V gene: TRBV11-2
J gene: TRBJ2-7
D gene: TRBD2
clone size: once

CDR3 DNA: TGTGCCAGCAGCGTAGACCCCCGGGGCGGGATAAGCACAGATACGCAGTATTTT
CDR3 protein: CASSVDPRGGISTDTQYF
V gene: TRBV9
J gene: TRBJ2-3
D gene: .
clone size: .

CDR3 DNA: TGTGCCAGCAGCCGATACAGGGAGACGGGAAACCAGTACTTC
CDR3 protein: CASSRYRETGNQYF
V gene: TRBV27
J gene: TRBJ2-5
D gene: .
clone size: .

CDR3 DNA: TGTGCCAGCAGCGACGGGACTAGCGGGAAGGACGAGCAGTACTTC
CDR3 protein: CASSDGTSGKDEQYF
V gene: TRBV6-1
J gene: TRBJ2-7
D gene: TRBD2
clone size: .

CDR3 DNA: TGTGCCAGCAGTTACTCGGTTATGCTGGCCACTGAAGCTTTCTTT
CDR3 protein: CASSYSVMLATEAFF
V gene: TRBV6-5
J gene: TRBJ1-1
D gene: .
clone size: .

CDR3 DNA: TGTGCCAGCAGTAGCCAAATAGGGGCTTGGGACACTGAAGCTTTCTTT
CDR3 protein: CASSSQIGAWDTEAFF
V gene: TRBV27
J gene: TRBJ1-1
D gene: .
clone size: .

CDR3 DNA: TGCGCCAGCAGCTCGGCAGGGGGTACAGATACGCAGTATTTT
CDR3 protein: CASSSAGGTDTQYF
V gene: TRBV5-1
J gene: TRBJ2-3
D gene: TRBD1
clone size: .

CDR3 DNA: TGTGCCAGCAGGACCCGACAGGCCGGTATCTATGGCTACACCTTC
CDR3 protein: CASRTRQAGIYGYTF
V gene: TRBV28
J gene: TRBJ1-2
D gene: .
clone size: .

CDR3 DNA: TGTGCCAGCAGCCCCCTCGGAGGGAGGGGGGGGTACAATGAGCAGTTCTTC
CDR3 protein: CASSPLGGRGGYNEQFF
V gene: TRBV14
J gene: TRBJ2-1
D gene: .
clone size: .

CDR3 DNA: TGTGCCAGCAGTGAATTAAGGGGCAGCGGGGAGCTGTTTTTT
CDR3 protein: CASSELRGSGELFF
V gene: TRBV6-1
J gene: TRBJ2-2
D gene: .
clone size: .

CDR3 DNA: TGTGCCAGCAGCTTACTCAGGGGACCGAACACCGGGGAGCTGTTTTTT
CDR3 protein: CASSLLRGPNTGELFF
V gene: TRBV7-8
J gene: TRBJ2-2
D gene: .
clone size: .

CDR3 DNA: TGTGCCAGCAGCCAGCGGGATAACTACAATGAGCAGTTCTTC
CDR3 protein: CASSQRDNYNEQFF
V gene: TRBV27
J gene: TRBJ2-1
D gene: TRBD2
clone size: .

CDR3 DNA: TGTGCCAGCAGCCAGGGAGGGAGCACCGGCGAGCAGTACTTC
CDR3 protein: CASSQGGSTGEQYF
V gene: TRBV11-3
J gene: TRBJ2-7
D gene: TRBD2
clone size: .

CDR3 DNA: TGCGCCAGCAGTGCTGGCCGGGACAACTACTCCTACGAGCAGTACTTC
CDR3 protein: CASSAGRDNYSYEQYF
V gene: TRBV10-1
J gene: TRBJ2-7
D gene: .
clone size: .

CDR3 DNA: TGTGCCTGGAGTGTAAAACAGGGAGTGGAAAAACTGTTTTTT
CDR3 protein: CAWSVKQGVEKLFF
V gene: TRBV30
J gene: TRBJ1-4
D gene: .
clone size: .

CDR3 DNA: TGTGCCAGCAGCTTTGCCGGGAGGACCTACGAGCAGTACTTC
CDR3 protein: CASSFAGRTYEQYF
V gene: TRBV13
J gene: TRBJ2-7
D gene: TRBD2
clone size: .